This T cell receptor (beta chain) is drawn from a study of radiotherapy plus CTLA-4 blockade in lung cancer. Study-level results: Dynamics of early blood T cell clones, together with interferon-beta, were reportedly the best predictors of response.

V dropped 6 bases and J dropped 1 base, with 9 bases sitting between them. Germline assignment: CDR1 SNHLY and CDR2 FYNNEI. The CDR3 is 14 residues long. Patients with chemo-refractory metastatic non-small-cell lung cancer received focal radiation plus CTLA-4 blockade with ipilimumab. Points on this clone: The target antigen is unknown.

This table comes from immunoSEQ multiplex PCR, and its TCRdb copy is limited to in-frame clones, with some not included. The sample consists of about 67,000 clones, roughly four fifths of them appearing once. This chain links TRBV2 with TRBJ2-2, with D possibly being TRBD1 (5 bases). This clonotype was obtained from a human donor with non-small cell lung cancer whose response to radiotherapy plus ipilimumab could not be evaluated. Some clones in this sample may be carry-over from other donors' samples. This material consisted of peripheral blood, taken from a patient treated with radiotherapy plus ipilimumab. The CDR3 spells CASRRQGNTGELFF. The CDR3 DNA follows: TGTGCCAGCAGACGTCAGGGGAACACCGGGGAGCTGTTTTTT.